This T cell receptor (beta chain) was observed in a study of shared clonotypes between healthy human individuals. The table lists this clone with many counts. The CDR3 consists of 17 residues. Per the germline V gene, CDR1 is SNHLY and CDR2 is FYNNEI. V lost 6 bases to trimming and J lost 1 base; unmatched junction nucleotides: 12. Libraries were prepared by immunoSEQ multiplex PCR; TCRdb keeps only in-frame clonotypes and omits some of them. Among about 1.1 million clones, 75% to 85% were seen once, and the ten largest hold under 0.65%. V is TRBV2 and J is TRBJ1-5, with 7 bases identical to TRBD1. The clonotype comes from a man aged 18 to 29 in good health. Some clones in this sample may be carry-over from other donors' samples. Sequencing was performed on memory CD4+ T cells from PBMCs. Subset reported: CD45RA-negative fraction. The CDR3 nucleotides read TGTGCCAGCAGACGTGCGCCGACAGGGAACAGCAATCAGCCCCAGCATTTT. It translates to CASRRAPTGNSNQPQHF.